Below, 32 T cell receptor beta chains from the same sample are listed, as sequenced in a study of cytomegalovirus exposure and HLA in healthy donors (dated by TCRdb to about 2017). To prepare the library, the immunoSEQ multiplex PCR assay was applied. The multiplex PCR relied on a mix of 60 forward primers for TCR Vbeta segments and 13 reverse primers for TCR Jbeta segments. Sourced from immuneACCESS, this table was stored by TCRdb with only in-frame sequences that have V and J called. A share of the clones is absent; for the studies checked, an unresolved V gene accounts for under half, and the remainder has no known explanation. This sample comprises tens of thousands of clones, around 79% of them detected only once. 1.6% of the sample is in the top ten clones. Input material: PBMCs. Source of these receptors: a man aged 40-49 years in good health and CMV-seronegative.

This rearrangement joins TRBV5-1 to TRBJ1-1; D is perhaps TRBD1 (5 bases). From germline, CDR1 is SGHRS and CDR2 YFSETQ. The V gene lost 0 bases and the J gene lost 4 bases, with 13 bases spanning the gap. CDR3 size: 15 residues. In DNA, the CDR3 is TGCGCCAGCAGCTTGGCCGGAGGGGCGAGCACTGAAGCTTTCTTT. It encodes CASSLAGGASTEAFF.

The rearrangement uses TRBV7-3 and TRBJ1-1; weak D call: TRBD1 (6 bases). The CDR3 runs 14 residues. Between the trimmed V and J ends, which lost 2 bases and 3 bases, there was a span of 10 bases. Germline CDR1 reads SGHTA; CDR2 reads FQGTGA. CDR3 protein: CASSLGGLDTEAFF. CDR3 nucleotides: TGTGCCAGCAGCTTAGGGGGCCTGGACACTGAAGCTTTCTTT. The full variable domain, completed using reference TRBV7-3 and TRBJ1-1, is GAGVSQTPSNKVTEKGKYVELRCDPISGHTALYWYRQSLGQGPEFLIYFQGTGAADDSGLPNDRFFAVRPEGSVSTLKIQRTERGDSAVYLCASSLGGLDTEAFFGQGTRLTVV.

This chain connects TRBV4-1 to TRBJ2-4; the D is unclear. Germline CDR1 MGHRA, CDR2 YSYEKL. The ends were cut back, 1 base at V and 6 bases at J, with 19 bases in the middle. CDR3 length: 17 amino acids. CDR3 DNA: TGCGCCAGCAGCCAAGCCCCGGTCAGGTTGGGCTCAAACATTCAGTACTTC. It codes for CASSQAPVRLGSNIQYF.

The rearrangement joins TRBV4-2 to TRBJ2-1; 11 nucleotides align to TRBD1. The CDR3 contains 16 residues. The germline gives CDR1 LGHNA, CDR2 YNFKEQ. The trim removed 4 bases at V and 7 bases at J, leaving 9 bases unmatched. CDR3 sequence reads: CASSLTGTGGRNEQFF. The CDR3 region has the DNA TGTGCCAGCAGCCTAACCGGGACAGGGGGTAGAAATGAGCAGTTCTTC.

The chain links TRBV7-6 to TRBJ1-3; 7 bases agree with TRBD1. The CDR3 covers 16 residues. V trimming: 4 bases; J trimming: 2 bases; junction bases outside the gene matches: 8. From germline, CDR1 is SGHVS and CDR2 FNYEAQ. The CDR3 bases are TGTGCCAGCAGCTCGTTGGACAGGCCTACTGGAAACACCATATATTTT. Translated, it gives CASSSLDRPTGNTIYF.

The CDR3 sequence: CASSERTGSYGYTF. In DNA, the CDR3 is TGTGCCAGCAGTGAGCGGACAGGGAGCTATGGCTACACCTTC. This chain connects TRBV6-1 to TRBJ1-2, with 8 nucleotides matching TRBD1. Germline CDR1 reads MNHNS; CDR2 reads SASEGT. V dropped 3 bases and J dropped 4; count of bases not matched to a gene: 4. The CDR3 spans 14 residues.

This clone was picked up a small number of times. CDR3 in DNA: TGTGCCAGCAGCGTTTTAGCGGGAGGGCCGATCACCGGGGAGCTGTTTTTT. It yields the protein CASSVLAGGPITGELFF. The chain uses TRBV9 and TRBJ2-2; the match to TRBD2 covers 11 bases. CDR1 and CDR2 (germline): SGDLS, YYNGEE. CDR3 length equals 17 residues. After removal of 2 bases from V and 4 bases from J, the junction contained 7 bases not matched to a gene.

Worth noting for this clone: The germline gene is not matched at one end of the junction; a read error may be the cause. This chain connects TRBV19 to TRBJ1-1, with unresolved D. The CDR3 contains 12 residues. Germline lookup yields CDR1 LNHDA and CDR2 SQIVND (reference sequence). The CDR3 region is CASSRGPTEAFF. In DNA form, the CDR3 reads TGTGCCAGCAGTAGAGGGCCCACTGAAGCTTTCTTT. The full variable domain, completed using reference TRBV19 and TRBJ1-1, is DGGITQSPKYLFRKEGQNVTLSCEQNLNHDAMYWYRQDPGQGLRLIYYSQIVNDFQKGDIAEGYSVSREKKESFPLTVTSAQKNPTAFYLCASSRGPTEAFFGQGTRLTVV.

The V call is TRBV7-2, the J call TRBJ1-5; TRBD1 agrees at 10 bases. V was pared by 5 bases and J by 6 bases, with 4 bases of the junction left unmatched. Germline-derived CDR1 and CDR2 are SGHTA and FQGNSA. This CDR3 comprises 14 residues. Here the CDR3 reads CASSTGTGVQPQHF. CDR3 DNA: TGTGCCAGCAGCACGGGGACAGGGGTTCAGCCCCAGCATTTT.

This chain uses TRBV7-9 with TRBJ1-5, with D possibly TRBD1 on 5 matching bases. Looked up from germline, CDR1 is SEHNR and CDR2 is FQNEAQ (reference sequence). Trimming pared 4 bases from V and 7 bases from J, leaving 17 bases between. The CDR3 is 15 residues long. CDR3 sequence (DNA): TGTGCCAGCAGCTCGGTACAGGAATTCAACCAGCCCCAGCATTTT. Its translation is CASSSVQEFNQPQHF.

V and J are TRBV21-1 and TRBJ2-1; TRBD1, the table's D call, lacks a check against the DNA. TRBV21-1 represents a pseudogene. This CDR3 comprises 16 residues. CDR3 loop: CASSKAGRQPYNEQFF. In DNA, the CDR3 is TGTGCCAGCAGCAAAGCGGGCCGCCAGCCTTACAATGAGCAGTTCTTC.

The chain couples TRBV4-1 to TRBJ1-3; tentative D call: TRBD1 (5 bases). Germline lookup yields CDR1 MGHRA and CDR2 YSYEKL. The V end lost 4 bases, the J end lost 0 bases, and 7 bases lay between the germline ends. The CDR3 totals 14 residues. CDR3 protein: CASSLQDSGNTIYF. Written as DNA, the CDR3 is TGCGCCAGCAGCCTACAGGACTCTGGAAACACCATATATTTT.

The chain uses TRBV19 and TRBJ2-1, with 11 positions matching TRBD2. V was pared by 5 bases and J by 0 bases, with 6 bases of the junction left unmatched. This CDR3 comprises 17 residues. Germline V lookup: CDR1 LNHDA, CDR2 SQIVND (reference sequence). CDR3 in amino acids: CASSPGLAASSYNEQFF. The CDR3, as DNA: TGTGCCAGTAGTCCGGGACTAGCGGCCAGCTCCTACAATGAGCAGTTCTTC.

The chain is built from TRBV6-1 and TRBJ2-7; 7 bases map to TRBD1. CDR1 is MNHNS, CDR2 SASEGT, per germline. CDR3 length: 14 amino acids. J lost 0 bases, V lost 6 bases, and 5 bases had no gene match. The DNA for the CDR3 is TGTGCCAGCAGGGGACAGTTTGGCTCCTACGAGCAGTACTTC. Translation gives CASRGQFGSYEQYF.

This chain connects TRBV25-1 to TRBJ2-1, with a possible D match to TRBD1 (6 bases). Per the germline V gene, CDR1 is MGHDK and CDR2 is SYGVNS. V was trimmed by 6 bases and J by 3 bases, leaving 12 bases between them. The CDR3 runs 14 residues. CDR3 nucleotide sequence: TGTGCCAGCAGAAGGACAGCCAACTACAATGAGCAGTTCTTC. Protein: CASRRTANYNEQFF.

This chain uses TRBV9 with TRBJ1-1; no clear D gene. Trimming shortened V by 0 bases and J by 2 bases, and 8 bases separated the two germline ends. CDR1 is SGDLS, CDR2 YYNGEE, per germline. This CDR3 is built from 14 residues. The CDR3 region has the DNA TGTGCCAGCAGCGTAGGTTTAGAAAACACTGAAGCTTTCTTT. It specifies CASSVGLENTEAFF.

The V gene is TRBV29-1, the J gene TRBJ2-5, with 8 bases that match TRBD2. Germline loops: CDR1 SQVTM, CDR2 ANQGSEA. J lost 1 base, V lost 3 bases, and 7 bases had no gene match. This CDR3 has 15 amino acids. The DNA of the CDR3 is TGCAGCGTTGATAGGGCTAGCGGGCTCCAAGAGACCCAGTACTTC. Its translation: CSVDRASGLQETQYF.

The chain couples TRBV7-8 to TRBJ2-7, with 13 bases that match TRBD2. V shed 1 base and J 0 bases; nucleotides not matched to a gene: 9. CDR1 is SGHVS and CDR2 is FQNEAQ in the germline V gene. CDR3 length: 19 residues. CDR3 sequence reads: CASSLVSTSGRGYSYEQYF. As DNA, the CDR3 is TGTGCCAGCAGCTTAGTTAGTACTAGCGGGAGGGGGTACTCCTACGAGCAGTACTTC.

The rearrangement uses TRBV10-3 and TRBJ2-1; D ambiguous. V was clipped by 2 bases and J by 2 bases, with 7 bases between them. This CDR3 is 14 amino acids long. The germline CDR1 and CDR2 sequences are ENHRY and SYGVKD. CDR3 nucleotides: TGTGCCATCAGTGAGAGTCCGGCCTACAATGAGCAGTTCTTC. As protein: CAISESPAYNEQFF.

The chain carries TRBV5-1 and TRBJ2-2, with 7 bases lining up with TRBD1. Trimming at V came to 3 bases and at J to 0 bases, leaving 5 bases not matched to a gene. The CDR3 consists of 16 residues. Germline V gene sequence: CDR1 SGHRS, CDR2 YFSETQ. The CDR3 DNA reads TGCGCCAGCAGCTGGACAGGCCTATCGAACACCGGGGAGCTGTTTTTT. Protein product: CASSWTGLSNTGELFF.

The gene calls are TRBV7-9 and TRBJ1-2; no firm D call. Germline CDR1 SEHNR, CDR2 FQNEAQ (reference sequence). Between the trimmed V and J ends, which lost 2 bases and 4 bases, there was a span of 11 bases. The length of the CDR3 is 14 residues. CDR3 sequence: CASSLRTQSYGYTF. CDR3 DNA: TGTGCCAGCAGCTTAAGAACACAGTCCTATGGCTACACCTTC.

The rearrangement links TRBV18 to TRBJ2-2; D remains unclear. Trimming cost V 1 base and J 3 bases, with 12 bases left between them. The CDR3 is made up of 16 amino acids. Per germline, CDR1 KGHSH and CDR2 LQKENI. The CDR3 nucleotides are TGTGCCAGCTCACCACTCAGACCCGAGGACACCGGGGAGCTGTTTTTT. This encodes CASSPLRPEDTGELFF.

The genes are TRBV21-1 and TRBJ2-7; TRBD1, the D gene given by the table, was not confirmed from the DNA. TRBV21-1 constitutes a pseudogene. This CDR3 has 16 amino acids. The CDR3 region is CASSPRSGTGMYEQYF. In DNA form, the CDR3 reads TGTGCCAGCAGCCCTAGGTCGGGGACAGGGATGTACGAGCAGTACTTC.

The gene calls are TRBV5-1 and TRBJ2-4; 8 bases are a match to TRBD1. The CDR3 sequence is 14 residues long. Trimming at V came to 0 bases and at J to 9 bases, leaving 5 bases not matched to a gene. Germline CDR1 and CDR2: SGHRS and YFSETQ. CDR3 bases: TGCGCCAGCAGCTTGGGCCAGGGGGCAGGCATTCAGTACTTC. Its translation is CASSLGQGAGIQYF. The complete variable domain, with remaining parts taken from reference TRBV5-1 and TRBJ2-4, reads KAGVTQTPRYLIKTRGQQVTLSCSPISGHRSVSWYQQTPGQGLQFLFEYFSETQRNKGNFPGRFSGRQFSNSRSEMNVSTLELGDSALYLCASSLGQGAGIQYFGAGTRLSVL.

This sequence joins TRBV9 and TRBJ2-1; the match to TRBD1 covers 7 bases. The CDR3 runs to 15 residues. Germline CDR1 reads SGDLS; CDR2 reads YYNGEE. Unmatched junction bases numbered 8, after V lost 5 bases and J lost 3 bases. The CDR3 coding sequence is TGTGCCAGCAGTCCCCACCGGGACAGCTACAATGAGCAGTTCTTC. This encodes CASSPHRDSYNEQFF.

This clone was counted between two and nine times. J is TRBJ1-2 and V is TRBV7-9, with 7 nucleotides matching TRBD1. The CDR3 spans 14 residues. Trimming cost V 5 bases and J 8 bases; bases outside gene matches: 11. Germline CDR1 SEHNR, CDR2 FQNEAQ (reference sequence). The CDR3 loop is CASSAPRDRGGYTF. For the CDR3, the DNA is TGTGCCAGCAGCGCACCCCGGGACAGAGGAGGCTACACCTTC.

J is TRBJ1-3 and V is TRBV7-2; TRBD1 matches 10 bases. V was clipped by 1 base and J by 0 bases; unmatched bases: 6. Germline CDR1 reads SGHTA; CDR2 reads FQGNSA. The CDR3 contains 18 residues. CDR3 nucleotides: TGTGCCAGCAGCTTAGTTGGGACAGGGGCGAGCTCTGGAAACACCATATATTTT. Encoded protein: CASSLVGTGASSGNTIYF.

This sequence joins TRBV7-8 and TRBJ2-7; D is uncertain. The V and J ends lost 2 bases and 1 base respectively, with 12 bases between them. This CDR3 is 15 amino acids long. Germline V CDR1 and CDR2: SGHVS, FQNEAQ. CDR3 DNA sequence: TGTGCCAGCAGCTTAAATCGGGTTTTTTCCTACGAGCAGTACTTC. The encoded protein is CASSLNRVFSYEQYF.

The CDR3 loop reads CASSAAGSWETQYF. For the CDR3, the DNA is TGTGCCAGTAGTGCCGCGGGATCATGGGAGACCCAGTACTTC. V and J are TRBV19 and TRBJ2-5, with a weak D call TRBD2 (6 bases). Deletions cut 5 bases from V and 5 bases from J, with 15 bases between. This CDR3 region has 14 residues. CDR1 LNHDA and CDR2 SQIVND come from the germline V gene (reference sequence).

The DNA of the CDR3 is TGCAGCGTTGACAGGGGTACCGGCTACACCTTC. It yields the protein CSVDRGTGYTF. The rearrangement joins TRBV29-1 to TRBJ1-2; perhaps TRBD1 as D (6 bases). V lost 3 bases and J 8 bases, leaving 10 bases between the germline ends. Germline CDR1 SQVTM, CDR2 ANQGSEA. The CDR3 runs to 11 residues. Based on the CDR3 plus reference TRBV29-1 and TRBJ1-2, the full variable domain is SAVISQKPSRDICQRGTSLTIQCQVDSQVTMMFWYRQQPGQSLTLIATANQGSEATYESGFVIDKFPISRPNLTFSTLTVSNMSPEDSSIYLCSVDRGTGYTFGSGTRLTVV.

J is TRBJ1-1 and V is TRBV19, with TRBD1 matching over 7 bases. Germline trimming cut 8 bases from V and 0 bases from J; bases unmatched to any gene: 6. The CDR3 runs to 14 residues. In germline, CDR1 is LNHDA, CDR2 SQIVND (reference sequence). DNA for the CDR3: TGTGCCAGTGGTGTGACAGGGATGAACACTGAAGCTTTCTTT. Translated: CASGVTGMNTEAFF. The variable domain in full, with the rest retrieved from reference TRBV19 and TRBJ1-1, is DGGITQSPKYLFRKEGQNVTLSCEQNLNHDAMYWYRQDPGQGLRLIYYSQIVNDFQKGDIAEGYSVSREKKESFPLTVTSAQKNPTAFYLCASGVTGMNTEAFFGQGTRLTVV.

Concerning this clone itself: One end of the junction does not line up with germline, which may come from a read error. The CDR3 DNA reads as TGTTCCAGCAGCCTGGGGGCCCGGGTCCAACAACCCACTGAAGCTTTCTTT. Translating it yields CSSSLGARVQQPTEAFF. The chain couples TRBV7-9 to TRBJ1-1; D might be TRBD1 (6 bases). Looked up from germline, CDR1 is SEHNR and CDR2 is FQNEAQ (reference sequence). The CDR3 spans 17 residues.